The entry below gives a single T cell receptor (beta chain) sequence along with its context. This clone was counted a single time. No cognate antigen has been identified for it. Qualities for individual bases were not recorded, and no much larger clone is one base off. The data originate from a study of shared clonotypes between healthy human individuals (dated by TCRdb to about 2020). About the investigation overall: The cohort included a few men and a couple of women between 18 and 49 years of age. Libraries were prepared and TCR repertoires were sequenced by different laboratories using diverse techniques, in order to increase sequencing depth and limit assay-specific biases. For each donor, three plates each were used for CD4 naive and CD4 memory, two plates were used for CD8 naive, and one plate was used for CD8 memory. To estimate repertoire size and how much clonotype sharing occurs between individuals, the study deeply sequenced the blood TCR repertoires of roughly 5 healthy adults. Leukapheresis yielded between about 0.85 and 9 billion PBMCs per donor. What the research found in general, with its limitations: Even with the large sequencing depth, rarefaction of the sorted-subset datasets indicated that sequencing was incomplete. Compared with non-shared clonotypes, the clonotypes found in all four sorted-subset donors had higher generation probabilities. Pairwise subsampling indicated that sequencing depth was expected to affect the degree of clonotype sharing among donors. Naive subsets generally had larger estimated clonotype richness than memory subsets did. The small number of donors limited the genetic and exposure-history diversity represented. Approximately 5% of naive CD4, around 4% of naive CD8, roughly 2.5% of memory CD4, and around 0.4% of memory CD8 clonotypes were shared across four donors. Sampling was restricted to blood, and TCR repertoires in tissue are likely to differ from TCR repertoires in blood.

V is pared back by 0 bases and J by 6 bases, with 10 bases lying between the germline termini. The CDR3 covers 14 residues, taking in both the cysteine and the phenylalanine. Solely the CDR3 DNA is kept, with 42 bases framed from the first base. CDR1 is given as MGHRA and CDR2 as YSYEKL, both from the germline V gene. Donors were healthy HIV-negative adults with no recently reported acute infections or vaccinations. Only Caucasian adults living in Nashville, Tennessee, USA were represented among the donors. CD8 memory samples consisted of magnetically selected CD45RO+ cells combined with CCR7-negative CD45RA+ effector memory (TemRA) cells. After blood collection by leukapheresis, PBMCs were isolated using Ficoll-Histopaque density gradient centrifugation and then cryopreserved in the vapor phase of liquid nitrogen. Analytical flow cytometry was used to check the purity and quantity of each magnetically sorted T cell population. Each sorted fraction had its genomic DNA isolated and then quantified by UV absorbance on a Nanodrop 2000c.

Using the deep immunoSEQ assay, TCR CDR3 regions were amplified from genomic DNA by multiplex PCR. Genomic DNA extracted from each cell subset was distributed evenly over all wells of several immunoSEQ 96-well plates, and each plate served as one replicate. For sorted subsets, each replicate PCR was loaded with 200 to 250 ng genomic DNA, equivalent to some 31,000 T cell genomes. Purified libraries were quantified with a Qubit 3.0 fluorometer, sized on a Bioanalyzer 2100, and re-quantified with the KAPA Library Quantification kit. A separate single-read 150-cycle Illumina NextSeq 550 flow cell was used to sequence each immunoSEQ 96-well plate. On the study's bioinformatics: Because the immunoSEQ output held only junctional sequences and lacked quality scores, the filtering could not match the filtering applied to full-length reads. Sequences were annotated with PyIR, a Python wrapper for IgBLAST v1.9, using IMGT germline references to assign V/J genes and CDR3. Reads were removed for weak V/J assignments (E-value above 1e-6), missing CDR3, stop codons, out-of-frame junctions, or ambiguous translated residues. V3J clonotypes were defined by identical inferred V gene, J gene, and CDR3 amino acid sequence. To compute the percentage overlap between repertoires, the number of shared unique clonotypes was divided by the size of the smaller repertoire. RTK rarefaction, the Chao1 estimator, and Recon v2.1 estimates of unobserved clonotypes were used to assess repertoire richness. Generation probabilities were computed with OLGA for all TCRbeta clonotypes obtained by the gDNA method from a handful of donors. TCRdb mirrors the immuneACCESS table, restricted to in-frame sequences. Some clones are absent from its copies; in checked studies, under half trace to an unresolved V gene, and the reason for the others is unknown. V and J calls and clone size follow that table, whereas D and trimming were derived from the DNA. This sample comprises about 690,000 clones, 90% of them detected only once. The top ten constitute 30% to 35% of the sample.

In this chain, TRBV4-1 is recombined with TRBJ2-3, with no confidently assigned D gene. The clonotype originates from a young man in good health. Some clones in this sample may be carry-over from other donors' samples. The sample consisted of memory CD8+ T cells from PBMCs. The meaning of the sample's cell subset or site label: CD45RO+ cells pooled with CCR7-negative TemRA cells. The DNA sequence follows: TGCGCCAGCAGCCAAGAACCAGCGATGGATACGCAGTATTTT. The encoded protein is CASSQEPAMDTQYF.